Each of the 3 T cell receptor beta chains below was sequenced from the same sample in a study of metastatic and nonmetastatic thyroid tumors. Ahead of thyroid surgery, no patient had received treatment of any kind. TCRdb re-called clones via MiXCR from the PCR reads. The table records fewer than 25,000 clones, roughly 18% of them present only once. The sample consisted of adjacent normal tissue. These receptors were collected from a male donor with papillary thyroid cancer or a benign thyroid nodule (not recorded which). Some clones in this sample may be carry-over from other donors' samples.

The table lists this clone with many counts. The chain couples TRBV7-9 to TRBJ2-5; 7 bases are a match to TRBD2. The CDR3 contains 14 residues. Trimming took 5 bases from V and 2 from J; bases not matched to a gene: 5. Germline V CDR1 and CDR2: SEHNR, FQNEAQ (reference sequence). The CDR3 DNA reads TGTGCCAGCAGCCGACTCGGGGGGCAAGAGACCCAGTACTTC. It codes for CASSRLGGQETQYF.

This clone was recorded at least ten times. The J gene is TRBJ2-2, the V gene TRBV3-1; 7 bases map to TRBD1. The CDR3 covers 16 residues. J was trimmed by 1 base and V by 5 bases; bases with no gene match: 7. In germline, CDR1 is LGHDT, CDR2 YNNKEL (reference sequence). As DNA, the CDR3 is TGTGCCAGCAGCGCACGACAGGGTTGGAACACCGGGGAGCTGTTTTTT. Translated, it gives CASSARQGWNTGELFF.

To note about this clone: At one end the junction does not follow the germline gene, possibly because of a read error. DNA of the CDR3: TGTACCTGGAGTGGGGTTTCCTACAATGAGCAGTTCTTC. As protein: CTWSGVSYNEQFF. The genes are TRBV30 and TRBJ2-1; D is uncertain. Germline values: CDR1 GTSNPN, CDR2 SVGIG (reference sequence). CDR3 length: 13 residues.